The 21 T cell receptor beta chains below all came from one sample that was sequenced in a study of blood T cell repertoires in COVID-19. Sequencing used immunoSEQ multiplex PCR; TCRdb keeps in-frame clones, though not all of them. Among 130,000 or so clones, 84% were seen once, and the ten largest hold about 13%. The specimen sequenced was peripheral blood. The receptors were sampled from a human donor in a cohort sampled during active COVID-19.

The chain is built from TRBV5-1 and TRBJ2-3, with 8 positions matching TRBD1. Germline V CDR1 and CDR2: SGHRS, YFSETQ. There are 17 residues in the CDR3. V shed 4 bases and J 1 base; nucleotides not matched to a gene: 11. As DNA, the CDR3 is TGCGCCAGCAGCCATAAAGCCGCGACAGGGGGCACAGATACGCAGTATTTT. This codes for CASSHKAATGGTDTQYF.

The gene calls are TRBV19 and TRBJ2-2, with 7 nucleotides matching TRBD1. The V gene's germline CDR1 is LNHDA and CDR2 SQIVND (reference sequence). J lost 5 bases, V lost 4 bases, and 7 bases had no gene match. The CDR3 consists of 15 residues. The CDR3 region is CASSTPRDSTGELFF. CDR3 DNA: TGTGCCAGTAGTACCCCCAGGGACAGTACCGGGGAGCTGTTTTTT.

J is TRBJ1-5 and V is TRBV20-1, with D perhaps TRBD1 (5 bases). Between the trimmed V and J ends, which lost 3 bases and 6 bases, there was a span of 12 bases. The germline CDR1 and CDR2 sequences are DFQATT and SNEGSKA (reference sequence). The CDR3 spans 13 residues. In DNA form, the CDR3 reads TGCAGTGCTAGTCCGGGGGGGAGTCAGCCCCAGCATTTT. It codes for CSASPGGSQPQHF.

CDR3 sequence: CASSFTGTGLQETQYF. CDR3 in DNA: TGTGCCAGCAGCTTTACCGGGACAGGCCTACAAGAGACCCAGTACTTC. The rearrangement links TRBV11-2 to TRBJ2-5; TRBD1 agrees at 8 bases. Germline CDR1 SGHAT, CDR2 FQNNGV. Germline trimming cut 3 bases from V and 2 bases from J; bases unmatched to any gene: 8. This CDR3 is 16 amino acids long.

The chain combines TRBV2 with TRBJ2-3; tentative D call: TRBD1 (6 bases). This CDR3 comprises 14 residues. Trimming removed 4 bases at V and 3 bases at J, with 11 bases between. Germline-derived CDR1 and CDR2 are SNHLY and FYNNEI. CDR3 loop: CASSVGAATDTQYF. The CDR3 region has the DNA TGTGCCAGCAGTGTGGGGGCAGCGACAGATACGCAGTATTTT.

The chain is built from TRBV7-9 and TRBJ1-5; 8 nucleotides match TRBD1. J was trimmed by 6 bases and V by 5 bases; bases with no gene match: 9. Per germline, CDR1 SEHNR and CDR2 FQNEAQ (reference sequence). The CDR3 runs to 15 residues. CDR3: CASSPDGTGGQPQHF. CDR3 nucleotides: TGTGCCAGCAGCCCAGACGGGACAGGCGGTCAGCCCCAGCATTTT.

The CDR3 region is CASSQGQGQLYYGYTF. In nucleotides, the CDR3 is TGCGCCAGCAGCCAAGGTCAGGGACAGCTTTACTATGGCTACACCTTC. The V call is TRBV4-1, the J call TRBJ1-2; 7 positions match TRBD1. This CDR3 spans 16 amino acids. Per the germline V gene, CDR1 is MGHRA and CDR2 is YSYEKL. Unmatched junction bases numbered 8, after V lost 1 base and J lost 3 bases.

V usage is TRBV11-3 and J usage is TRBJ2-1; D is ambiguous. Germline lookup yields CDR1 SGHNT and CDR2 YENEEA. The CDR3 is 14 residues long. V was clipped by 5 bases and J by 9 bases, with 17 bases between them. The CDR3 nucleotides read TGTGCCAGCAGCCCCACGTCCGCCCCGGGTGAGCAGTTCTTC. It translates to CASSPTSAPGEQFF.

V is TRBV10-2 and J is TRBJ2-5; a weak D match, TRBD2 (6 bases). This CDR3 contains 14 residues. CDR1 WSHSY and CDR2 SAAADI come from the germline V gene. The ends were cut back, 3 bases at V and 2 bases at J, with 10 bases in the middle. The CDR3 here is CASSDPGVQETQYF. DNA for the CDR3: TGCGCCAGCAGTGACCCGGGGGTACAAGAGACCCAGTACTTC.

This sequence joins TRBV9 and TRBJ2-5; possibly TRBD2 for D (6 bases). Trimming left V 2 bases short and J 5 bases short, with 10 bases between. The V gene's germline CDR1 is SGDLS and CDR2 YYNGEE. This CDR3 region has 13 residues. This CDR3 is CASSVGGYETQYF. In DNA form, the CDR3 reads TGTGCCAGCAGCGTCGGGGGTTACGAGACCCAGTACTTC. The full variable domain, rest sourced from reference TRBV9 and TRBJ2-5, is DSGVTQTPKHLITATGQRVTLRCSPRSGDLSVYWYQQSLDQGLQFLIQYYNGEERAKGNILERFSAQQFPDLHSELNLSSLELGDSALYFCASSVGGYETQYFGPGTRLLVL.

The V gene is TRBV30, the J gene TRBJ1-2; D is unclear. The germline V gene encodes CDR1 GTSNPN and CDR2 SVGIG (reference sequence). V lost 5 bases and J 8 bases, leaving 12 bases between the germline ends. The CDR3 totals 11 residues. The CDR3 here is CAWWSVRGYTF. The CDR3 DNA reads TGTGCCTGGTGGTCTGTCCGGGGCTACACCTTC.

The V gene is TRBV5-5, the J gene TRBJ2-7; D is perhaps TRBD1 (6 bases). V lost 5 bases to trimming and J lost 3 bases, with 15 bases between them. The CDR3 totals 14 residues. CDR1 is SGHKS and CDR2 is YYEKEE in the germline V gene (reference sequence). The CDR3 sequence is CASRDRDNYYEQYF. In DNA, the CDR3 is TGTGCCAGCAGGGACCGGGACAACTACTACGAGCAGTACTTC. The whole variable domain, remainder taken from reference TRBV5-5 and TRBJ2-7, is DAGVTQSPTHLIKTRGQQVTLRCSPISGHKSVSWYQQVLGQGPQFIFQYYEKEERGRGNFPDRFSARQFPNYSSELNVNALLLGDSALYLCASRDRDNYYEQYFGPGTRLTVT.

The rearrangement joins TRBV19 to TRBJ1-5; TRBD1 aligns across 7 bases. CDR3 length: 15 residues. With 7 bases clipped from V and 3 bases from J, the junction kept 9 bases outside the gene matches. CDR1 and CDR2 from the germline V gene are LNHDA and SQIVND (reference sequence). The CDR3 DNA is TGTGCCAGTACCCGGACAGGAATCAACAATCAGCCCCAGCATTTT. Its protein product is CASTRTGINNQPQHF.

This clone was observed once. This sequence joins TRBV12-3 or TRBV12-4 and TRBJ2-7, with 7 bases matching TRBD1. The CDR3 has 12 amino acids. Trimming cost V 6 bases and J 6 bases; bases outside gene matches: 5. CDR3 DNA sequence: TGTGCCAGCAGCACAGGGGTAGGCGAGCAGTACTTC. Translating gives CASSTGVGEQYF.

The V call is TRBV5-6, the J call TRBJ2-3; 8 nucleotides line up with TRBD2. This CDR3 is built from 15 residues. Germline V gene lookup returns CDR1 SGHDT and CDR2 YYEEEE. The V segment lost 0 bases and the J segment 2 bases; nucleotides outside the gene matches: 2. This chain's CDR3 is CASSLGGGPTDTQYF. CDR3 DNA: TGTGCCAGCAGCTTGGGCGGGGGGCCCACAGATACGCAGTATTTT.

As DNA, the CDR3 is TGTGCCAGCAGTGAACTAGCGGGGAGTGAGCAGTTCTTC. It encodes CASSELAGSEQFF. The chain employs TRBV12-3 or TRBV12-4 and TRBJ2-1; 10 bases are a match to TRBD2. The CDR3 is made up of 13 amino acids. The J segment lost 9 bases and the V segment lost 5 bases, leaving 4 bases of the junction unmatched.

The chain uses TRBV30 and TRBJ1-1; D is uncertain. V lost 2 bases and J 1 base, leaving 14 bases between the germline ends. The germline gives CDR1 GTSNPN, CDR2 SVGIG (reference sequence). The CDR3 is 15 amino acids. The CDR3 here is CAWSSPGNANTEAFF. Written as DNA, the CDR3 is TGTGCCTGGAGTAGTCCGGGGAATGCGAACACTGAAGCTTTCTTT.

V and J are TRBV27 and TRBJ2-1; D is uncertain. The V gene's germline CDR1 is MNHEY and CDR2 SMNVEV (reference sequence). The germline V and J ends were trimmed by 6 bases and 3 bases, with 9 bases remaining between them. This CDR3 is 13 amino acids long. CDR3 protein: CASRRFGYNEQFF. DNA of the CDR3: TGTGCCAGCAGGCGGTTCGGCTACAATGAGCAGTTCTTC.

The chain uses TRBV10-3 and TRBJ1-3; TRBD1 aligns across 7 bases. The CDR3 length is 15 residues. The trim removed 4 bases at V and 3 bases at J, leaving 6 bases unmatched. Per the germline V gene, CDR1 is ENHRY and CDR2 is SYGVKD. This CDR3 is CAISGPDRVGNTIYF. The CDR3 nucleotides are TGTGCCATCAGTGGCCCCGACAGGGTTGGAAACACCATATATTTT.

This chain uses TRBV15 with TRBJ1-4, with unresolved D. The CDR3 consists of 15 residues. Per germline, CDR1 LNHNV and CDR2 YYDKDF (reference sequence). The V end lost 0 bases, the J end lost 6 bases, and 11 bases lay between the germline ends. CDR3 amino acids: CATSRDVVAYEKLFF. The CDR3 region has the DNA TGTGCCACCAGCAGAGATGTGGTGGCCTATGAAAAACTGTTTTTT.

The rearrangement links TRBV2 to TRBJ1-1; D unresolved. V lost 4 bases and J lost 1, with 13 bases in between. CDR1 is SNHLY and CDR2 is FYNNEI in the germline V gene. The CDR3 runs 15 residues. CDR3 nucleotide sequence: TGTGCCAGCAGTGGGTCCGGGATCCCGAACACTGAAGCTTTCTTT. It yields the protein CASSGSGIPNTEAFF.